This T cell receptor beta chain was profiled in a study of blood T cell repertoires in COVID-19. Study summary: Donors in the United States, Italy and Spain gave samples during acute or convalescent COVID-19. T cells, B-cell-depleted T cells, or PBMCs supplied cDNA or gDNA.

Original data processing: Estimation of nucleated cell counts relied on the amplification of reference gene primers. TCRdb keeps only in-frame clones here, not all; method: immunoSEQ multiplex PCR. V, J and clone size derive from that table, while D and trimming were established from the DNA sequence. The table has tens of thousands of clones, approximately 86% seen once; the top ten hold 7% to 7.5%. The germline V gene has CDR1 MGHRA and CDR2 YSYEKL. CDR3 length: 18 residues. V was pared by 1 base and J by 0 bases, with 16 bases between. Source material: peripheral blood. The genes are TRBV4-1 and TRBJ1-5; TRBD1 is a possible D gene (6 bases). The sequence was collected from a man aged 60 to 75 with acute or convalescent COVID-19. Here the CDR3 DNA reads TGCGCCAGCAGCCAAGGTTGGACCGGACAGTATAGCAATCAGCCCCAGCATTTT. Translated: CASSQGWTGQYSNQPQHF.